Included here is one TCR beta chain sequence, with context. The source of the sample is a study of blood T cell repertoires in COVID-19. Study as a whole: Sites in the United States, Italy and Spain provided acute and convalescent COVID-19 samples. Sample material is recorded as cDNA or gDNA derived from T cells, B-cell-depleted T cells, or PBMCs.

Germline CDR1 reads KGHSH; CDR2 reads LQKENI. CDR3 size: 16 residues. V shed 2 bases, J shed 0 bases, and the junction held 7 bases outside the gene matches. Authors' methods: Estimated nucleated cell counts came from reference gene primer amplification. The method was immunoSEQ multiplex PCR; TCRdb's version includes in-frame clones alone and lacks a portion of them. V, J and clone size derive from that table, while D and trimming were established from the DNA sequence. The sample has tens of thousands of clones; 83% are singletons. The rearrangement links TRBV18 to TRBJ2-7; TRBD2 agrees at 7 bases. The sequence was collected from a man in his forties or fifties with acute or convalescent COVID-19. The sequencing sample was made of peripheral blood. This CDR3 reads CASSPIGRGTSYEQYF. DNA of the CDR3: TGTGCCAGCTCACCAATTGGGCGGGGGACCTCCTACGAGCAGTACTTC.